The 25 T cell receptor beta chains reported below all come from one sample, sequenced in a study of T cell responses to AZD1222 COVID-19 vaccine. Libraries were prepared by immunoSEQ multiplex PCR; TCRdb keeps only in-frame clonotypes and omits some of them. The sample contains fewer than 200,000 clones, almost 95% of which appear only once. The specimen comprised peripheral blood, sampled on day 0 of AZD1222 vaccination. Receptors were obtained from an adult in good health.

This sequence joins TRBV4-1 and TRBJ2-2, with 12 nucleotides matching TRBD2. The CDR3 has 17 residues. CDR1 is MGHRA and CDR2 is YSYEKL in the germline V gene. V shed 1 base, J shed 7 bases, and the junction held 7 bases outside the gene matches. CDR3 residues: CASSQGGGLAGNGELFF. The CDR3 coding sequence is TGCGCCAGCAGCCAAGGGGGCGGACTAGCGGGGAACGGGGAGCTGTTTTTT.

The chain joins TRBV9 to TRBJ1-3; 7 nucleotides match TRBD1. Germline CDR1 SGDLS, CDR2 YYNGEE. The CDR3 is made up of 20 amino acids. Losses at the gene ends were 3 bases for V and 0 bases for J; bases not matched to a gene: 18. DNA of the CDR3: TGTGCCAGCAGCGCCGGAGGGGGCAGGCGGAGGGGGAACTCTGGAAACACCATATATTTT. Translation: CASSAGGGRRRGNSGNTIYF. The complete variable domain, with remaining parts taken from reference TRBV9 and TRBJ1-3, reads DSGVTQTPKHLITATGQRVTLRCSPRSGDLSVYWYQQSLDQGLQFLIQYYNGEERAKGNILERFSAQQFPDLHSELNLSSLELGDSALYFCASSAGGGRRRGNSGNTIYFGEGSWLTVV.

This chain links TRBV5-8 with TRBJ1-3, with unresolved D. The CDR3 extends over 15 amino acids. CDR1 SGHTS and CDR2 YDEGEE come from the germline V gene. Trimming pared 2 bases from V and 0 bases from J, leaving 9 bases between. The CDR3 protein is CASSFAASSGNTIYF. In DNA form, the CDR3 reads TGTGCCAGCAGCTTCGCTGCTTCCTCTGGAAACACCATATATTTT.

The chain is built from TRBV6-5 and TRBJ2-1; D uncertain. The CDR3 totals 12 residues. CDR1 MNHEY and CDR2 SVGAGI come from the germline V gene. V was cut by 2 bases and J by 9 bases, with 8 bases left in between. The CDR3: CASSYAAAEQFF. CDR3 sequence (DNA): TGTGCCAGCAGTTACGCCGCAGCTGAGCAGTTCTTC.

A word on this clone: Other DNA sequences in the sample encode the same CDR3. The V call is TRBV6-5, the J call TRBJ1-1; the D is unclear. V was trimmed by 0 bases and J by 2 bases, leaving 7 bases between them. The CDR3 consists of 14 residues. The germline V gene has CDR1 MNHEY and CDR2 SVGAGI. The CDR3 sequence is CASSYSPRNTEAFF. DNA for the CDR3: TGTGCCAGCAGTTACTCCCCCAGAAACACTGAAGCTTTCTTT.

The CDR3, as DNA: TGTGCCAGCAGCCACGCGACAGGGAAACCGTTACGCGGCACTGAAGCTTTCTTT. It specifies CASSHATGKPLRGTEAFF. J is TRBJ1-1 and V is TRBV6-2 or TRBV6-3; 7 bases agree with TRBD1. V lost 6 bases to trimming and J lost 4 bases; unmatched junction nucleotides: 20. CDR3 size: 18 residues. Germline V CDR1 and CDR2: MNHEY, SVGEGT.

This chain joins TRBV5-6 and TRBJ1-2; 7 bases are shared with TRBD1. Germline V CDR1 and CDR2: SGHDT, YYEEEE. The CDR3 has 13 residues. V lost 0 bases, J lost 12 bases, and 8 bases stayed unmatched. Written as DNA, the CDR3 is TGTGCCAGCAGCTTGGGCCTGGGACAGCACCACACCTTC. It yields the protein CASSLGLGQHHTF.

The J gene is TRBJ1-1, the V gene TRBV28; no definite D call. Germline V gene lookup returns CDR1 MDHEN and CDR2 SYDVKM. The CDR3 length is 11 residues. V lost 7 bases and J lost 5, with 8 bases in between. The CDR3 bases are TGTGCCAGCATCTCGGATACTGAAGCTTTCTTT. Translation gives CASISDTEAFF.

This clone was observed a single time. The rearrangement links TRBV5-1 to TRBJ2-5; 9 nucleotides match TRBD2. Germline V gene lookup returns CDR1 SGHRS and CDR2 YFSETQ. CDR3 length: 15 amino acids. The V gene end was trimmed by 1 base and the J gene end by 3 bases; junction bases not matched to a gene: 4. The CDR3 protein is CASSLTTSGKETQYF. DNA for the CDR3: TGCGCCAGCAGCTTGACGACTAGCGGTAAAGAGACCCAGTACTTC. Full variable domain (missing parts from reference TRBV5-1 and TRBJ2-5): KAGVTQTPRYLIKTRGQQVTLSCSPISGHRSVSWYQQTPGQGLQFLFEYFSETQRNKGNFPGRFSGRQFSNSRSEMNVSTLELGDSALYLCASSLTTSGKETQYFGPGTRLLVL.

This clone was detected only once. The chain joins TRBV19 to TRBJ1-5; D possibly corresponds to TRBD1 (5 bases). The CDR3 contains 18 residues. Trimming cost V 6 bases and J 2 bases, with 23 bases left between them. In germline, CDR1 is LNHDA, CDR2 SQIVND (reference sequence). CDR3 loop: CASRDWTLRGSGNQPQHF. In DNA, the CDR3 is TGTGCCAGTAGAGATTGGACACTTCGGGGGTCCGGCAATCAGCCCCAGCATTTT.

This chain connects TRBV7-8 to TRBJ1-6; weak D call: TRBD1 (5 bases). From germline, CDR1 is SGHVS and CDR2 FQNEAQ. Trimming took off 0 bases at V and 7 bases at J, with 10 bases between the two ends. This CDR3 contains 15 residues. This chain's CDR3 is CASSLAGRDNSPLHF. CDR3 DNA sequence: TGTGCCAGCAGCTTAGCGGGACGGGACAATTCACCCCTCCACTTT.

The V call is TRBV13, the J call TRBJ1-1; D unclear. V shed 6 bases and J shed 3 bases, with 23 bases lying between them. CDR1 and CDR2 (germline): PRHDT, FYEKMQ (reference sequence). This CDR3 comprises 17 residues. DNA of the CDR3: TGTGCCAGCAGTTTTCCCTTAGTAGGAGGTGAGGACACTGAAGCTTTCTTT. Translation: CASSFPLVGGEDTEAFF.

This chain uses TRBV9 with TRBJ1-2, with D possibly TRBD1 on 5 matching bases. V lost 0 bases to trimming and J lost 3 bases, with 6 bases between them. Germline CDR1 reads SGDLS; CDR2 reads YYNGEE. The CDR3 runs 13 residues. The CDR3: CASSVAGYYGYTF. The CDR3, as DNA: TGTGCCAGCAGCGTAGCAGGGTACTATGGCTACACCTTC. Full variable domain (remainder filled in from reference TRBV9 and TRBJ1-2): DSGVTQTPKHLITATGQRVTLRCSPRSGDLSVYWYQQSLDQGLQFLIQYYNGEERAKGNILERFSAQQFPDLHSELNLSSLELGDSALYFCASSVAGYYGYTFGSGTRLTVV.

The gene calls are TRBV10-3 and TRBJ1-6, with D tentatively TRBD1 (5 bases). Trimming took 2 bases from V and 5 from J, leaving 10 bases between them. The germline V gene has CDR1 ENHRY and CDR2 SYGVKD. The CDR3 has 15 amino acids. This chain's CDR3 is CAISEGAGHNSPLHF. For the CDR3, the DNA is TGTGCCATCAGTGAGGGGGCAGGGCATAATTCACCCCTCCACTTT.

V and J are TRBV7-3 and TRBJ2-1, with a tentative D call TRBD2 (6 bases). Trimming removed 4 bases at V and 0 bases at J, with 13 bases between. This CDR3 is 16 amino acids long. Germline CDR1 is SGHTA and CDR2 is FQGTGA. CDR3 sequence (DNA): TGTGCCAGCAGCTCTGGGACTGGGAGCTCCTACAATGAGCAGTTCTTC. Translated: CASSSGTGSSYNEQFF.

The V and J genes are TRBV3-1 (or the pseudogene TRBV3-2) and TRBJ1-2, with D possibly TRBD1 on 6 matching bases. Germline V CDR1 and CDR2: LGHDT, YNNKEL (reference sequence). V was pared by 6 bases and J by 4 bases, with 12 bases between. The CDR3 covers 13 residues. The CDR3, as DNA: TGTGCCAGCAGTCCAGGACAGTCCTATGGCTACACCTTC. It yields the protein CASSPGQSYGYTF.

The chain links TRBV6-6 to TRBJ2-1; D is perhaps TRBD2 (6 bases). Germline CDR1 MNHNY, CDR2 SVGAGI (reference sequence). The CDR3 loop spans 15 amino acids. V shed 6 bases and J shed 3 bases, with 15 bases lying between them. CDR3 amino acids: CASSQRGDGYNEQFF. DNA of the CDR3: TGTGCCAGCAGCCAGCGCGGGGACGGCTACAATGAGCAGTTCTTC.

J is TRBJ1-1 and V is TRBV13; the D gene is possibly TRBD1 (6 bases). Trimming removed 5 bases from V and 0 bases from J, with 16 bases in between. Per germline, CDR1 PRHDT and CDR2 FYEKMQ (reference sequence). The CDR3 is 16 residues long. CDR3 in amino acids: CASSLGAGQMNTEAFF. The DNA of the CDR3 is TGTGCCAGCAGCCTGGGGGCAGGGCAAATGAACACTGAAGCTTTCTTT.

This sequence joins TRBV6-2 or TRBV6-3 and TRBJ1-6, with unresolved D. Trimming removed 2 bases from V and 10 bases from J, with 15 bases in between. The germline V gene has CDR1 MNHEY and CDR2 SVGEGT. CDR3 length: 15 residues. Here the CDR3 DNA reads TGTGCCAGCAGTTACGATCCGAGACCGGGATCACCCCTCCACTTT. It specifies CASSYDPRPGSPLHF.

The chain has TRBV2 and TRBJ2-7; a weak D match, TRBD2 (6 bases). V was pared by 7 bases and J by 0 bases, with 13 bases between. The germline V gene encodes CDR1 SNHLY and CDR2 FYNNEI. CDR3 size: 14 residues. The chain's CDR3 is CASIRAGSSYEQYF. DNA for the CDR3: TGTGCCAGCATAAGGGCGGGGTCCTCCTACGAGCAGTACTTC. Looking up the rest from reference TRBV2 and TRBJ2-7 gives the full variable domain: EPEVTQTPSHQVTQMGQEVILRCVPISNHLYFYWYRQILGQKVEFLVSFYNNEISEKSEIFDDQFSVERPDGSNFTLKIRSTKLEDSAMYFCASIRAGSSYEQYFGPGTRLTVT.

In nucleotides, the CDR3 is TGTGCCAGTAGGAGGGACAGGTGGGACACTGGGAACACTGAAGCTTTCTTT. This gives the protein CASRRDRWDTGNTEAFF. This chain connects TRBV19 to TRBJ1-1; 8 nucleotides agree with TRBD1. Germline lookup yields CDR1 LNHDA and CDR2 SQIVND (reference sequence). The CDR3 loop spans 17 amino acids. Trimming removed 6 bases from V and 1 base from J; junction bases left unmatched: 13.

CDR3 residues: CASSSPPLRGGGYTF. DNA of the CDR3: TGTGCCAGCAGTAGCCCCCCATTAAGAGGTGGTGGCTACACCTTC. This chain uses TRBV28 with TRBJ1-2; unclear D gene. Germline values: CDR1 MDHEN, CDR2 SYDVKM. The CDR3 runs 15 residues. V was shortened by 5 bases and J by 7 bases, with 20 bases between the two germline ends.

This clone appeared a single time. The V gene is TRBV14, the J gene TRBJ1-1; D is possibly TRBD1 (5 bases). Trimming took 6 bases from V and 10 from J, leaving 15 bases between them. CDR3 size: 12 residues. Looked up from germline, CDR1 is SGHDN and CDR2 is FVKESK. The CDR3 DNA follows: TGTGCCAGCAGTGCTACCCGGGGCGGAGCTTTCTTT. Encoded protein: CASSATRGGAFF. The full variable domain, in which reference TRBV14 and TRBJ1-1 provide the parts outside the CDR3, is EAGVTQFPSHSVIEKGQTVTLRCDPISGHDNLYWYRRVMGKEIKFLLHFVKESKQDESGMPNNRFLAERTGGTYSTLKVQPAELEDSGVYFCASSATRGGAFFGQGTRLTVV.

The rearrangement joins TRBV12-3 or TRBV12-4 to TRBJ1-3; no clear D gene. The CDR3 contains 13 residues. Trimming pared 4 bases from V and 14 bases from J, leaving 18 bases between. CDR3 nucleotide sequence: TGTGCCAGCAGTTCAGTTCTATCACCGGACTTATATTTT. It encodes CASSSVLSPDLYF.

This clone was observed a handful of times. V and J are TRBV19 and TRBJ1-2; D remains ambiguous. This CDR3 region has 12 residues. CDR1 is LNHDA and CDR2 is SQIVND in the germline V gene (reference sequence). Trimming took off 8 bases at V and 4 bases at J, with 11 bases between the two ends. DNA for the CDR3: TGTGCCAGTCAGGCCGAGACCTATGGCTACACCTTC. Protein: CASQAETYGYTF.